This T cell receptor (beta chain) comes out of a study of regulatory T cells in long-lasting Graves disease (dated by TCRdb to about 2021). With regard to the full study: Persistent Graves' disease meant more than 5 years of antithyroid drug treatment with TSH receptor autoantibodies that stayed positive. This study used TCR sequencing and RNA sequencing of peripheral blood to compare persistent Graves' disease patients against newly diagnosed Graves' disease patients. The study took place in China and was registered as a clinical trial. A total of about 33 samples were covered by TCR sequencing, comprising around 13 persistent and approximately 20 newly diagnosed Graves' disease patients. In the clinical cohort, patients with persistent Graves' disease had used antithyroid drugs for an average of about 9.4 years. General conclusions and limits of the study: Lower TCR Shannon entropy and fewer highly expanded clones were observed in persistent Graves' disease patients than in newly diagnosed patients, which suggested clonal expansion. Persistent disease showed preferential use of TRBV28, TRBJ1-2 and TRBJ2-5, whereas newly diagnosed disease favored TRBV20-1 and TRBJ2-1. More public clonotypes were shared among persistent patients (under 3,000) than among newly diagnosed patients (just under 1,000). Only the TCR beta chain was sequenced and analyzed. The small sample size was acknowledged by the authors as a limitation that may reduce accuracy. Only peripheral blood was studied, because thyroid tissue, the primary lesion, was inaccessible.

Library prep was done by multiplex PCR. Instrument used: Illumina HiSeq 4000. iRepertoire HTBI primers and Arm-PCR amplification of CDR3 regions were used to construct TCR beta libraries. Before sequencing, the PCR products went through gel purification. In the source study's methods: A total of under 80 TRBV and some 13 TRBJ segments were identified across samples and were used for gene usage analysis of CDR3 amino acid clonotypes. COPE and FqMerger were used to merge filtered high-quality paired reads into contigs. BLAST was used to align contigs to the IMGT TRBV, TRBD and TRBJ reference genes, and CDR3 was defined following IMGT. Clonotypes above 0.1% frequency were classified as highly expanded clones. Repertoire diversity was measured by Shannon entropy, and V-J evenness by the Gini coefficient. Clonotypes shared by more than one individual were considered public. Clones were called with MiXCR by TCRdb after fastp trimmed the public reads at Q25, and only in-frame beta chains were retained. Each CDR3 protein gets just one entry, which takes the most common genes and DNA from the rows behind it. The V and J calls were not made by the authors but by TCRdb's processing. Present in this sample are around 400,000 distinct CDR3 sequences, less than 25% of which were seen just once. The ten largest account for roughly 26% of the sample.

Comments on this clonotype: Its specific antigen is unknown. No clone much larger than this one lies a single base away; base qualities are absent.

Read against the paper, the sample's time point label means: persistent/refractory GD, antithyroid drugs over 5 years with positive TRAb. For both TCR sequencing and RNA sequencing, RNA was extracted from PBMCs using TRIzol. Graves' disease was diagnosed according to American Thyroid Association guidelines. The patients came from an endocrinology department in Xi'an, China. From each patient, approximately 9.9 milliliters of peripheral blood was collected into an EDTA anticoagulant tube. PBMCs were isolated by Ficoll Paque Plus density gradient separation without further T cell sorting. An Agilent 2100 Bioanalyzer and agarose gel were used to assess RNA quality, and a NanoDrop 2000 was used to measure RNA concentration. The CDR3 measures 15 amino acids from cysteine to phenylalanine. Left in the record is the CDR3 DNA by itself, 45 bases read in frame from the first base. According to the germline V gene (reference sequence), CDR1 reads SEHNR and CDR2 reads FQNEAQ. Between the V and J ends, shortened by 2 bases and 8 bases respectively, the junction contains 16 bases.

The receptor was derived from a female donor with Graves disease. This receptor chain uses TRBV7-9 and TRBJ2-1, with the D gene uncertain. The sequencing used peripheral blood mononuclear cells (PBMCs), collected when the disease was refractory, from a patient treated with antithyroid drugs. CDR3 loop: CASSLTESAMDEQFF. The nucleotides are TGTGCCAGCAGCTTAACGGAGTCAGCGATGGATGAGCAGTTCTTC.